The present T cell receptor (gamma chain) was sequenced within a study of Vδ1+ human thymocytes. Findings and caveats of the study: Despite high sort purity, around 19% of thymic T cell receptor delta sequences were Vdelta2. Highly polyclonal TRG and TRD repertoires with Gaussian CDR3 length distributions appeared in thymus.

Germline V gene data show CDR1 as EGSNGY and CDR2 as YDSYNSKV. This CDR3 comprises 14 residues. The V and J ends lost 0 bases and 6 bases, in that order; junction bases with no gene match: 8. Extracted RNA was reverse transcribed into cDNA. Pooled V-gene forward primers with one constant-region reverse primer generated the CDR3 amplicons by multiplex PCR. TCRdb re-identified clones in the multiplex PCR reads via CATT. The profile shows tens of thousands of gamma-chain clones, 20% to 25% of them singletons. With respect to this clone: Its antigen is as yet unknown.

The TCR was taken from a girl under three years old who had congenital heart surgery. Sequencing was done on a sample of Vdelta1+ gamma-delta thymocytes from the thymus. Noted subset: FACS-sorted CD3+ TCRalphabeta- TCRVdelta1+ TCRVdelta2- thymocytes. The chain has TRGV2 and TRGJ1 or TRGJ2. The CDR3 loop reads CATWDGPGPYKKLF. DNA of the CDR3: TGTGCCACCTGGGACGGGCCGGGTCCTTATAAGAAACTCTTT.